This T cell receptor beta chain was sequenced in a study of glioma-infiltrating T cells after dendritic cell vaccination. The CDR3 is made up of 13 amino acids. Trimming shortened V by 3 bases and J by 7 bases, and 10 bases separated the two germline ends. Germline V gene sequence: CDR1 LNHNV, CDR2 YYDKDF (reference sequence). Only patients with spare fresh-frozen tumor and over two years of follow-up were included. Assay: immunoSEQ multiplex PCR; the TCRdb copy retains only in-frame clones and omits some. Of some 70,000 clones in the sample, 81% were seen once. The rearrangement uses TRBV15 and TRBJ2-1; a weak D match, TRBD1 (5 bases). This material consisted of blood, taken before dendritic cell vaccination. This TCR came from a human donor with glioblastoma. CDR3 loop: CATSSQGYNEQFF. The CDR3 bases are TGTGCCACCAGCAGTCAGGGTTATAATGAGCAGTTCTTC.